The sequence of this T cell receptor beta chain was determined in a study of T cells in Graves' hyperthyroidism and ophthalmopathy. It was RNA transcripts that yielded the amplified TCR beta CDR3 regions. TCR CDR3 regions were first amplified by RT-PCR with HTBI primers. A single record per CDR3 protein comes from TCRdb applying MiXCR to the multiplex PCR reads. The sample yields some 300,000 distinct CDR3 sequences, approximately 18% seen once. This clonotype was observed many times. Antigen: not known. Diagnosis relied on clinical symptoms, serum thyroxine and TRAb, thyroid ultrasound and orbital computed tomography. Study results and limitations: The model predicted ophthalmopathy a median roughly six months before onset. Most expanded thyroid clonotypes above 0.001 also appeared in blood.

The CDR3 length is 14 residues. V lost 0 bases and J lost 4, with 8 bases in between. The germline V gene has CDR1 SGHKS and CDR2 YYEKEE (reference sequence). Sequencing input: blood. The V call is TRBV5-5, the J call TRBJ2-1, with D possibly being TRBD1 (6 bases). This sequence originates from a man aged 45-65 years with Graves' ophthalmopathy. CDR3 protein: CASSLGQGYNEQFF. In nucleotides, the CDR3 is TGTGCCAGCAGCTTGGGTCAGGGGTACAATGAGCAGTTCTTC.